This T cell receptor (beta chain) was found in a study of cytomegalovirus exposure and HLA in healthy donors. Assay used: immunoSEQ multiplex PCR; TCRdb lists only in-frame clones, some missing. The profile covers roughly 280,000 clones, with 70% to 90% appearing a single time and approximately 1% taken by the ten largest. The CDR3 contains 14 residues. V dropped 4 bases and J dropped 5 bases, with 13 bases sitting between them. Germline V lookup: CDR1 SGHDT, CDR2 YYEEEE. The chain links TRBV5-6 to TRBJ1-3; tentative D call: TRBD1 (5 bases). Input material: PBMCs. The clonotype was recovered from a woman younger than 30 in good health and CMV-seronegative. CDR3 loop: CASSQGIYRNTIYF. For the CDR3, the DNA is TGTGCCAGCAGCCAGGGCATCTACAGAAACACCATATATTTT.